The 19 T cell receptor beta chains below all came from one sample that was sequenced in a study of cytomegalovirus exposure and HLA in healthy donors. The PCR used 60 Vbeta and 13 Jbeta primers. Measured with immunoSEQ multiplex PCR; TCRdb has only the in-frame clones, and not every one. The sample carries hundreds of thousands of clones, more than 55% recorded once. Sequencing was carried out using PBMCs. The source of these receptors is a female donor in good health and CMV-seronegative.

CDR3 sequence reads: CASSIGSSYNEQFF. CDR3 coding DNA: TGTGCCAGTAGTATCGGGAGCTCCTACAATGAGCAGTTCTTC. The V and J genes are TRBV19 and TRBJ2-1; possible D gene TRBD2, 6 bases. Between the trimmed V and J ends, which lost 3 bases and 0 bases, there was a span of 6 bases. Germline V gives CDR1 LNHDA, CDR2 SQIVND (reference sequence). The CDR3 totals 14 residues. Together with reference TRBV19 and TRBJ2-1, the CDR3 gives the full variable domain: DGGITQSPKYLFRKEGQNVTLSCEQNLNHDAMYWYRQDPGQGLRLIYYSQIVNDFQKGDIAEGYSVSREKKESFPLTVTSAQKNPTAFYLCASSIGSSYNEQFFGPGTRLTVL.

This clone was counted between two and nine times. The chain links TRBV19 to TRBJ2-7; D is uncertain. The CDR3 length is 13 residues. Germline values: CDR1 LNHDA, CDR2 SQIVND (reference sequence). V was pared by 0 bases and J by 1 base, with 4 bases between. This chain's CDR3 is CASSIDPSYEQYF. The CDR3 nucleotides are TGTGCCAGTAGTATAGATCCTTCCTACGAGCAGTACTTC. Full variable domain (missing parts from reference TRBV19 and TRBJ2-7): DGGITQSPKYLFRKEGQNVTLSCEQNLNHDAMYWYRQDPGQGLRLIYYSQIVNDFQKGDIAEGYSVSREKKESFPLTVTSAQKNPTAFYLCASSIDPSYEQYFGPGTRLTVT.

This chain links TRBV5-1 with TRBJ2-1, with 12 bases that match TRBD2. The CDR3 runs to 18 residues. Germline lookup yields CDR1 SGHRS and CDR2 YFSETQ. Unmatched junction bases numbered 13, after V lost 3 bases and J lost 6 bases. CDR3 bases: TGCGCCAGCAGCTCCGGGACTAGCGGGCCGCAAAGAGGCAATGAGCAGTTCTTC. Translated, it gives CASSSGTSGPQRGNEQFF.

J is TRBJ1-2 and V is TRBV4-2; D gene ambiguous. The CDR3 is made up of 15 amino acids. Trimming shortened V by 0 bases and J by 3 bases, and 11 bases separated the two germline ends. Germline-derived CDR1 and CDR2 are LGHNA and YNFKEQ. The CDR3 coding sequence is TGTGCCAGCAGCCAAGATTCGCAGAAGTACTATGGCTACACCTTC. It codes for CASSQDSQKYYGYTF.

V gene TRBV27 combines with J gene TRBJ2-1; no firm D call. Trimming removed 3 bases at V and 0 bases at J, with 15 bases between. This CDR3 has 17 residues. The germline V gene has CDR1 MNHEY and CDR2 SMNVEV (reference sequence). In DNA form, the CDR3 reads TGTGCCAGCAGTTTCGGGTGGTGGCCCGGCTCCTACAATGAGCAGTTCTTC. This encodes CASSFGWWPGSYNEQFF.

This chain joins TRBV5-1 and TRBJ1-2; TRBD1 might be the D (6 bases). The V end was cut by 0 bases, the J end by 3 bases, with 12 bases between. Germline lookup yields CDR1 SGHRS and CDR2 YFSETQ. The CDR3 spans 15 residues. This CDR3 reads CASSLERNRDYGYTF. For the CDR3, the DNA is TGCGCCAGCAGCTTGGAGAGGAACAGGGACTATGGCTACACCTTC.

V and J are TRBV4-1 and TRBJ2-5; weak D call: TRBD2 (5 bases). Trimming took off 3 bases at V and 5 bases at J, with 19 bases between the two ends. The CDR3 loop spans 16 amino acids. Germline V gene data show CDR1 as MGHRA and CDR2 as YSYEKL. CDR3 protein: CASSHLRTGGLETQYF. DNA of the CDR3: TGCGCCAGCAGCCACCTTAGGACTGGCGGGTTGGAGACCCAGTACTTC.

The rearrangement joins TRBV7-8 to TRBJ1-1; possible D gene TRBD1, 5 bases. Deletions cut 2 bases from V and 0 bases from J, with 10 bases between. The CDR3 length is 15 residues. Per the germline V gene, CDR1 is SGHVS and CDR2 is FQNEAQ. The CDR3 protein is CASSLTGLMNTEAFF. The DNA for the CDR3 is TGTGCCAGCAGCTTAACGGGACTCATGAACACTGAAGCTTTCTTT.

There are a few counts of this clone. This CDR3 reads CAISESVTEQPQHF. The CDR3 DNA reads TGTGCCATCAGTGAGTCTGTCACTGAGCAGCCCCAGCATTTT. V usage is TRBV10-3 and J usage is TRBJ1-5; D remains unclear. Trimming cost V 0 bases and J 7 bases, with 10 bases left between them. Looked up from germline, CDR1 is ENHRY and CDR2 is SYGVKD. The CDR3 loop spans 14 amino acids.

The chain joins TRBV7-2 to TRBJ2-7, with 8 bases identical to TRBD2. The CDR3 is 15 amino acids. V was pared by 5 bases and J by 0 bases, with 6 bases of the junction left unmatched. Germline values: CDR1 SGHTA, CDR2 FQGNSA. In DNA form, the CDR3 reads TGTGCCAGCAGCCCTACTAGCGGTCACTCCTACGAGCAGTACTTC. Protein sequence: CASSPTSGHSYEQYF.

The chain recombines TRBV6-4 with TRBJ2-7; 10 bases agree with TRBD2. CDR3 length: 16 amino acids. Germline CDR1 and CDR2: MRHNA and SNTAGT. The V and J ends lost 7 bases and 3 bases, in that order; junction bases with no gene match: 12. CDR3 residues: CASIPLKASGSYEQYF. The CDR3 DNA sequence: TGTGCCAGCATCCCTTTGAAGGCTAGCGGGAGCTACGAGCAGTACTTC.

The chain has TRBV28 and TRBJ2-1; D is ambiguous. V lost 3 bases to trimming and J lost 12 bases, with 9 bases between them. This CDR3 has 11 amino acids. Germline assignment: CDR1 MDHEN and CDR2 SYDVKM. DNA for the CDR3: TGTGCCAGCAGTTTTATCTGGAGGCAGTTCTTC. Translated: CASSFIWRQFF.

The J gene is TRBJ2-5, the V gene TRBV19; the match to TRBD2 covers 11 bases. The J call may be wrong; the DNA end is better matched by TRBJ2-7. CDR3 length: 14 residues. CDR1 is LNHDA and CDR2 is SQIVND in the germline V gene (reference sequence). The CDR3 loop is CASSTSGGSYEQYF. The CDR3 coding sequence is TGTGCCAGTAGTACTAGCGGGGGGTCCTACGAGCAGTACTTC.

This chain uses TRBV15 with TRBJ2-1; 8 bases match TRBD1. The junction had 5 bases not matched to a gene; V was cut back by 1 base and J by 9 bases. CDR3 size: 14 residues. The germline CDR1 and CDR2 sequences are LNHNV and YYDKDF (reference sequence). The CDR3 nucleotides read TGTGCCACCAGCAGAGTGGTCACAGGGGGTGAGCAGTTCTTC. It is translated as CATSRVVTGGEQFF.

This chain joins TRBV30 and TRBJ1-1; D is perhaps TRBD1 (6 bases). Germline lookup yields CDR1 GTSNPN and CDR2 SVGIG (reference sequence). V lost 2 bases, J lost 6 bases, and 13 bases lay in between. The CDR3 has 13 residues. The CDR3 region has the DNA TGTGCCTGGAGTCGTGTCAGGGGATCTGAAGCTTTCTTT. Translating it yields CAWSRVRGSEAFF.

The chain recombines TRBV6-1 with TRBJ1-5; D call uncertain. CDR1 is MNHNS, CDR2 SASEGT, per germline. The ends were cut back, 6 bases at V and 0 bases at J, with 6 bases in the middle. This CDR3 has 13 residues. CDR3 residues: CASRSYSNQPQHF. The CDR3 bases are TGTGCCAGCAGGAGTTATAGCAATCAGCCCCAGCATTTT.

V usage is TRBV5-1 and J usage is TRBJ2-1, with TRBD2 identical over 9 bases. This CDR3 contains 15 residues. The J segment lost 2 bases and the V segment lost 3 bases, leaving 3 bases of the junction unmatched. Germline assignment: CDR1 SGHRS and CDR2 YFSETQ. The CDR3 region is CASSYLAGTYNEQFF. CDR3 in DNA: TGCGCCAGCAGCTATCTAGCGGGAACCTACAATGAGCAGTTCTTC. Drawing the rest from reference TRBV5-1 and TRBJ2-1, the complete variable domain is KAGVTQTPRYLIKTRGQQVTLSCSPISGHRSVSWYQQTPGQGLQFLFEYFSETQRNKGNFPGRFSGRQFSNSRSEMNVSTLELGDSALYLCASSYLAGTYNEQFFGPGTRLTVL.

This clone was seen more than once but under ten times. The rearrangement uses TRBV11-2 and TRBJ2-3, with 9 bases matching TRBD2. This CDR3 region has 15 residues. The germline V gene encodes CDR1 SGHAT and CDR2 FQNNGV. The junction had 10 bases not matched to a gene; V was cut back by 2 bases and J by 10 bases. The CDR3 DNA reads as TGTGCCAGCAGCTTAAATCCACTAGCGGGTCAATCGCAGTATTTT. Translating it yields CASSLNPLAGQSQYF.

This clone was seen more than once but under ten times. V usage is TRBV10-1 and J usage is TRBJ2-2; TRBD2 aligns across 10 bases. Germline CDR1 WNHNN, CDR2 SYGVQD (reference sequence). Trimming at V came to 0 bases and at J to 6 bases, leaving 13 bases not matched to a gene. The CDR3 runs to 19 residues. The CDR3 sequence is CASSESTGRAGGPPGELFF. In nucleotides, the CDR3 is TGCGCCAGCAGTGAGTCGACAGGGCGAGCGGGAGGGCCACCCGGGGAGCTGTTTTTT.